A single sample gave rise to the 27 T cell receptor beta chains below, sequenced in a study of T cell responses to AZD1222 COVID-19 vaccine (dated by TCRdb to about 2021). Library creation used the immunoSEQ multiplex PCR assay. TCRdb retrieved this table from immuneACCESS and kept in-frame rearrangements only. Not all clones are present; in checked studies, unresolved V genes account for under half, and no reason is known for the remainder. In all, the sample holds some 160,000 clones, and over 85% of those were seen once. The top ten clonotypes cover about 1.6% of the sample. What this sample's time point label stands for: baseline before first vaccination. Sequenced material: peripheral blood, taken on day 0 of AZD1222 vaccination. Receptor source: an adult in good health.

The chain is built from TRBV5-1 and TRBJ1-2; no clear D. Trimming stripped 2 bases from V and 0 bases from J, with 11 bases between. CDR3 size: 15 residues. Germline V CDR1 and CDR2: SGHRS, YFSETQ. CDR3 protein: CASSFSGTTNYGYTF. The DNA for the CDR3 is TGCGCCAGCAGCTTTTCTGGTACGACTAACTATGGCTACACCTTC.

J is TRBJ2-1 and V is TRBV7-2; D might be TRBD1 or TRBD2, each matching 5 bases. CDR3 length: 15 residues. V lost 1 base to trimming and J lost 7 bases, with 14 bases between them. Germline CDR1 SGHTA, CDR2 FQGNSA. CDR3 loop: CASSLGGSSGNEQFF. The CDR3 DNA follows: TGTGCCAGCAGCTTAGGAGGGTCCTCAGGGAATGAGCAGTTCTTC.

This clone was seen a single time. V and J are TRBV4-1 and TRBJ1-2; no clear D gene. V lost 4 bases to trimming and J lost 5 bases, with 11 bases between them. CDR1 is MGHRA, CDR2 YSYEKL, per germline. CDR3 length: 13 residues. The DNA for the CDR3 is TGCGCCAGCAGCCGACTTCCTGGGTATGGCTACACCTTC. This sequence encodes CASSRLPGYGYTF.

The chain employs TRBV5-1 and TRBJ2-1, with 8 bases fitting TRBD1. The ends lost 3 bases at V and 9 bases at J; junction bases unmatched: 11. The CDR3 loop spans 15 amino acids. The V gene's germline CDR1 is SGHRS and CDR2 YFSETQ. For the CDR3, the DNA is TGCGCCAGCAGCTGGCAGGGGGCAGAGGGTTCTGAGCAGTTCTTC. This gives the protein CASSWQGAEGSEQFF.

The V and J genes are TRBV2 and TRBJ1-6; D is perhaps TRBD1 (6 bases). The CDR3 runs 14 residues. V was clipped by 1 base and J by 8 bases, with 9 bases between them. The germline V gene has CDR1 SNHLY and CDR2 FYNNEI. CDR3 sequence (DNA): TGTGCCAGCAGTGAAGAAACAGGGCATTCACCCCTCCACTTT. Translated, it gives CASSEETGHSPLHF.

The genes are TRBV5-6 and TRBJ1-4; D gene ambiguous. The CDR3 totals 11 residues. Germline loops: CDR1 SGHDT, CDR2 YYEEEE. The V end lost 2 bases, the J end lost 7 bases, and 3 bases lay between the germline ends. The CDR3 protein is CASSFGEKLFF. DNA of the CDR3: TGTGCCAGCAGCTTTGGTGAAAAACTGTTTTTT.

This chain connects TRBV10-3 to TRBJ2-7, with D possibly called TRBD1 or TRBD2 (5 bases each). The CDR3 contains 14 residues. From germline, CDR1 is ENHRY and CDR2 SYGVKD. V dropped 4 bases and J dropped 0 bases, with 10 bases sitting between them. CDR3 DNA: TGTGCCATCAGTGCGCCAGGGAGCTCCTACGAGCAGTACTTC. Protein sequence: CAISAPGSSYEQYF.

This chain joins TRBV12-3 or TRBV12-4 and TRBJ1-2; the D is unclear. Trimming cost V 2 bases and J 7 bases, with 8 bases left between them. This CDR3 spans 12 amino acids. The CDR3 DNA reads as TGTGCCAGCAGTTTATCGACGAGTGGCTACACCTTC. Protein product: CASSLSTSGYTF.

The J gene is TRBJ2-5, the V gene TRBV30; D perhaps matches TRBD2 (6 bases). Germline V gene lookup returns CDR1 GTSNPN and CDR2 SVGIG (reference sequence). The CDR3 length is 17 residues. V was shortened by 4 bases and J by 2 bases, with 23 bases between the two germline ends. The CDR3 is CAWKTWTFRRGQETQYF. The CDR3 DNA is TGTGCCTGGAAAACCTGGACATTTCGTCGGGGGCAAGAGACCCAGTACTTC. The whole variable domain, filled in from reference TRBV30 and TRBJ2-5, reads SQTIHQWPATLVQPVGSPLSLECTVEGTSNPNLYWYRQAAGRGLQLLFYSVGIGQISSEVPQNLSASRPQDRQFILSSKKLLLSDSGFYLCAWKTWTFRRGQETQYFGPGTRLLVL.

The V call is TRBV30, the J call TRBJ1-5; no reliable D call. Trimming took 0 bases from V and 11 from J, leaving 14 bases between them. This CDR3 contains 13 residues. Germline CDR1 GTSNPN, CDR2 SVGIG (reference sequence). This chain's CDR3 is CAWSVSSKEAQHF. The CDR3 DNA is TGTGCCTGGAGTGTAAGCAGCAAGGAGGCCCAGCATTTT.

This clone was observed once. The J gene is TRBJ1-5, the V gene TRBV28; D may be TRBD1 (6 bases). V lost 2 bases, J lost 1 base, and 9 bases lay in between. The germline gives CDR1 MDHEN, CDR2 SYDVKM. The CDR3 totals 15 residues. CDR3 in amino acids: CASSLRGLSNQPQHF. The CDR3 DNA reads as TGTGCCAGCAGTTTAAGGGGGTTGAGCAATCAGCCCCAGCATTTT.

This rearrangement joins TRBV30 to TRBJ1-4; D gene unclear. This CDR3 comprises 11 residues. Trimming left V 0 bases short and J 7 bases short, with 3 bases between. Germline CDR1 is GTSNPN and CDR2 is SVGIG (reference sequence). CDR3 loop: CAWSVGEKLFF. The CDR3 region has the DNA TGTGCCTGGAGTGTAGGTGAAAAACTGTTTTTT.

This chain joins TRBV11-1 and TRBJ2-4; D gene ambiguous. Trimming left V 2 bases short and J 7 bases short, with 15 bases between. Germline CDR1 reads SGHAT; CDR2 reads FQDESV (reference sequence). The CDR3 covers 15 residues. This CDR3 reads CASSLTGVLENIQYF. CDR3 DNA sequence: TGTGCCAGCAGCTTAACTGGAGTTCTAGAGAACATTCAGTACTTC.

The chain recombines TRBV3-1 (or the pseudogene TRBV3-2) with TRBJ1-3; D possibly corresponds to TRBD1 (6 bases). Germline V gene data show CDR1 as LGHDT and CDR2 as YNNKEL (reference sequence). There are 16 residues in the CDR3. Trimming removed 1 base from V and 2 bases from J, with 12 bases in between. The CDR3 region has the DNA TGTGCCAGCAGCCAAGGCTCCAGGGGAGCTGGAAACACCATATATTTT. Translating gives CASSQGSRGAGNTIYF.

The chain recombines TRBV30 with TRBJ1-5; D uncertain. Trimming left V 6 bases short and J 9 bases short, with 6 bases between. CDR1 GTSNPN and CDR2 SVGIG come from the germline V gene (reference sequence). This CDR3 contains 9 residues. For the CDR3, the DNA is TGTGCCTGTTGTTGGCCCCAGCATTTT. As protein: CACCWPQHF.

This rearrangement joins TRBV7-9 to TRBJ2-3; the match to TRBD1 covers 8 bases. Germline V gene data show CDR1 as SEHNR and CDR2 as FQNEAQ (reference sequence). The V segment lost 0 bases and the J segment 4 bases; nucleotides outside the gene matches: 0. This CDR3 region has 14 residues. The CDR3 reads CASSLAQGADTQYF. For the CDR3, the DNA is TGTGCCAGCAGCTTAGCACAGGGGGCAGATACGCAGTATTTT.

The chain joins TRBV18 to TRBJ1-4, with 7 bases fitting TRBD1. Germline values: CDR1 KGHSH, CDR2 LQKENI. J gave up 4 bases and V 6 bases, and 2 bases lay outside the gene matches. The CDR3 has 13 amino acids. For the CDR3, the DNA is TGTGCCAGCTCGACAGGGAGTAATGAAAAACTGTTTTTT. Translating it yields CASSTGSNEKLFF.

This clone was recorded a few times. The V call is TRBV11-2, the J call TRBJ2-7, with no clear D. Germline assignment: CDR1 SGHAT and CDR2 FQNNGV. The CDR3 is made up of 16 amino acids. V was clipped by 5 bases and J by 4 bases, with 21 bases between them. The CDR3 DNA reads TGTGCCAGCAGCCCTAGGCCCCTTTCCCTCACTTACGAGCAGTACTTC. Encoded protein: CASSPRPLSLTYEQYF.

CDR3 in amino acids: CASSVATGGYGYTF. In nucleotides, the CDR3 is TGTGCCAGCAGCGTAGCTACCGGGGGCTATGGCTACACCTTC. The chain combines TRBV9 with TRBJ1-2; D may be TRBD1 (5 bases). Trimming shortened V by 0 bases and J by 4 bases, and 10 bases separated the two germline ends. This CDR3 is built from 14 residues. CDR1 SGDLS and CDR2 YYNGEE come from the germline V gene.

The chain uses TRBV6-2 or TRBV6-3 and TRBJ1-6, with a possible D match to TRBD1 (6 bases). The ends were cut back, 6 bases at V and 6 bases at J, with 21 bases in the middle. Germline V gene sequence: CDR1 MNHEY, CDR2 SVGEGT. The CDR3 contains 17 residues. The CDR3 loop is CASSRARTDSPNSPLHF. The CDR3 coding sequence is TGTGCCAGCAGCCGAGCGCGGACAGATTCTCCTAATTCACCCCTCCACTTT.

This rearrangement joins TRBV13 to TRBJ1-1; TRBD1 agrees at 7 bases. Per germline, CDR1 PRHDT and CDR2 FYEKMQ (reference sequence). The CDR3 length is 14 residues. V gave up 5 bases and J gave up 4 bases; unmatched junction bases: 7. The CDR3 DNA sequence: TGTGCCAGCAGCGGGGGAGGGGGCGTCACTGAAGCTTTCTTT. Translating gives CASSGGGGVTEAFF.

The chain is built from TRBV11-3 and TRBJ1-1, with TRBD1 as a possible D gene (5 bases). The CDR3 covers 14 residues. Per the germline V gene, CDR1 is SGHNT and CDR2 is YENEEA. The V end was cut by 4 bases, the J end by 3 bases, with 12 bases between. The DNA of the CDR3 is TGTGCCAGCAGCTACTCCGGGACTCACACTGAAGCTTTCTTT. Translated, it gives CASSYSGTHTEAFF.

The chain has TRBV12-3 or TRBV12-4 and TRBJ2-1, with unresolved D. Trimming stripped 0 bases from V and 8 bases from J, with 8 bases between. This CDR3 is built from 13 residues. The CDR3: CASSLAKGYEQFF. The CDR3 region has the DNA TGTGCCAGCAGTTTAGCGAAAGGCTATGAGCAGTTCTTC.

The chain has TRBV19 and TRBJ1-2; D might be TRBD1 (5 bases). With 6 bases removed from V and 2 bases from J, the gap between germline ends came to 13 bases. CDR3 length equals 14 residues. Germline-derived CDR1 and CDR2 are LNHDA and SQIVND (reference sequence). In DNA form, the CDR3 reads TGTGCCAGTAGGAGCGTGGACAAGAACTATGGCTACACCTTC. Translating it yields CASRSVDKNYGYTF.

This rearrangement joins TRBV5-1 to TRBJ2-7; D is uncertain. CDR1 is SGHRS, CDR2 YFSETQ, per germline. This CDR3 spans 15 amino acids. Trimming shortened V by 0 bases and J by 2 bases, and 12 bases separated the two germline ends. The CDR3 reads CASSLELGLAYEQYF. CDR3 DNA sequence: TGCGCCAGCAGCTTGGAGCTCGGGTTGGCCTACGAGCAGTACTTC.

V gene TRBV9 combines with J gene TRBJ1-3; D unclear. The CDR3 runs 15 residues. The germline V and J ends were trimmed by 1 base and 2 bases, with 10 bases remaining between them. CDR1 is SGDLS, CDR2 YYNGEE, per germline. The DNA for the CDR3 is TGTGCCAGCAGCGTAAATCCAGAAGCTGGAAACACCATATATTTT. Translating gives CASSVNPEAGNTIYF.

The chain recombines TRBV7-9 with TRBJ1-5; maybe TRBD1 (5 bases). Trimming removed 1 base at V and 0 bases at J, with 13 bases between. This CDR3 comprises 17 residues. CDR1 and CDR2 from the germline V gene are SEHNR and FQNEAQ (reference sequence). CDR3: CASSLESFRDSNQPQHF. Here the CDR3 DNA reads TGTGCCAGCAGCTTAGAGTCCTTCAGGGATAGCAATCAGCCCCAGCATTTT.